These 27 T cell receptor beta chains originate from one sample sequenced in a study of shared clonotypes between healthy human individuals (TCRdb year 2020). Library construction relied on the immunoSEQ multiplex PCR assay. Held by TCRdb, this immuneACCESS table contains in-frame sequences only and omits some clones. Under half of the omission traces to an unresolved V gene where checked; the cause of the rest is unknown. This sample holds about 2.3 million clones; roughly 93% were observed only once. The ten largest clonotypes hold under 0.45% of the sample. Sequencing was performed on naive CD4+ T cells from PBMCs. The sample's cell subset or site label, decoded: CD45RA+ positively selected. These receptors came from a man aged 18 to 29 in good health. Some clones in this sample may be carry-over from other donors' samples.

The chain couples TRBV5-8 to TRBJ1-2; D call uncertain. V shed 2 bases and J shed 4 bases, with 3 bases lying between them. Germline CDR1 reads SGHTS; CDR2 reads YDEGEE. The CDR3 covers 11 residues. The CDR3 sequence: CASSFSYGYTF. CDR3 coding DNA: TGTGCCAGCAGCTTTTCCTATGGCTACACCTTC.

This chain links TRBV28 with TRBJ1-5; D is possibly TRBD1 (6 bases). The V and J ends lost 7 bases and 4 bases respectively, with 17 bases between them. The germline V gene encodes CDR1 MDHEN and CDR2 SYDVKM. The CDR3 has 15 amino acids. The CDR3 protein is CASTSPGVGNQPQHF. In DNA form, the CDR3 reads TGTGCCAGCACCTCCCCAGGGGTGGGGAATCAGCCCCAGCATTTT.

CDR3 loop: CASSLARVQYF. Written as DNA, the CDR3 is TGCGCCAGCAGCTTGGCTAGGGTCCAGTACTTC. The chain uses TRBV5-1 and TRBJ2-7; D gene ambiguous. Germline assignment: CDR1 SGHRS and CDR2 YFSETQ. Between the trimmed V and J ends, which lost 0 bases and 10 bases, there was a span of 8 bases. There are 11 residues in the CDR3.

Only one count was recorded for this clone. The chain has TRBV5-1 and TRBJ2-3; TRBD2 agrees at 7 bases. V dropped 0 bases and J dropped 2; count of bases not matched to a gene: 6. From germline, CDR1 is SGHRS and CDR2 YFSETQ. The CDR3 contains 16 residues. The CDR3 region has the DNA TGCGCCAGCAGCTTGGTCCCGGGAGGCGACACAGATACGCAGTATTTT. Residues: CASSLVPGGDTDTQYF.

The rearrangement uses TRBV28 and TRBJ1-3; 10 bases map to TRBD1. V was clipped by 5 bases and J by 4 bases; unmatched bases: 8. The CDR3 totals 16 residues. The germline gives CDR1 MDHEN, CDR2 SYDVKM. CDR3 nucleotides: TGTGCCAGCAGTCACGACAGGGGGCGCGCCGGAAACACCATATATTTT. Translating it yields CASSHDRGRAGNTIYF.

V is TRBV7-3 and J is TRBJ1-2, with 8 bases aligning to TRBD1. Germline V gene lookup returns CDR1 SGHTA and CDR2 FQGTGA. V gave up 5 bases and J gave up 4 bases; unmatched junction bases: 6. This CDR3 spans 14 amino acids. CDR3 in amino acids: CASSPGGSGYGYTF. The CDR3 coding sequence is TGTGCCAGCAGCCCAGGGGGCTCGGGCTATGGCTACACCTTC.

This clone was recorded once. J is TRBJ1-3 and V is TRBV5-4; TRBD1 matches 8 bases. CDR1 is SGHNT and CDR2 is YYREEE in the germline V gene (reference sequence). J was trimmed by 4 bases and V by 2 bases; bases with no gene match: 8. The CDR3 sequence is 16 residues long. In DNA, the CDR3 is TGTGCCAGCAGCTTCTTTGGACAGGGCTTCGGAAACACCATATATTTT. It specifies CASSFFGQGFGNTIYF.

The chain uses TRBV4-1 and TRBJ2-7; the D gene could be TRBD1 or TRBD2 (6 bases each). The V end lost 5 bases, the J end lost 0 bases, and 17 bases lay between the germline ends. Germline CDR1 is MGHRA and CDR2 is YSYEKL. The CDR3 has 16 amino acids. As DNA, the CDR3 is TGCGCCAGCAGCAAAGGGTGGGGGGCACCCTCCTACGAGCAGTACTTC. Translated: CASSKGWGAPSYEQYF.

The DNA of the CDR3 is TGTGCCAGCAGCTTATTGGCGCAGGTGAACACCGGGGAGCTGTTTTTT. Its translation is CASSLLAQVNTGELFF. The chain employs TRBV7-2 and TRBJ2-2; D gene unclear. CDR3 length: 16 residues. Looked up from germline, CDR1 is SGHTA and CDR2 is FQGNSA. With 2 bases removed from V and 1 base from J, the gap between germline ends came to 11 bases.

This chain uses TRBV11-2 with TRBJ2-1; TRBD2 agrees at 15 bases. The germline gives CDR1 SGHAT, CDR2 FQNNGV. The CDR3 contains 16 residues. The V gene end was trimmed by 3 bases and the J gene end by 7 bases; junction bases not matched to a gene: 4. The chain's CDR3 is CASSFSGLAGGNEQFF. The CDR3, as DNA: TGTGCCAGCAGCTTCTCGGGACTAGCGGGAGGAAATGAGCAGTTCTTC.

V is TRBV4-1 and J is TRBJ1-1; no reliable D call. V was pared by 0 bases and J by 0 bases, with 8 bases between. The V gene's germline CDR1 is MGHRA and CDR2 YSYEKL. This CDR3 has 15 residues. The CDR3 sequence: CASSQELTVNTEAFF. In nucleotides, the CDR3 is TGCGCCAGCAGCCAAGAGCTAACGGTGAACACTGAAGCTTTCTTT.

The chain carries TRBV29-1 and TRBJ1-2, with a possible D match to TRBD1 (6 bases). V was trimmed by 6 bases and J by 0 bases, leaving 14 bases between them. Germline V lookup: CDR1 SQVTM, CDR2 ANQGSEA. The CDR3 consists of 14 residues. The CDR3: CSVKQGVSNYGYTF. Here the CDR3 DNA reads TGCAGCGTCAAACAGGGCGTTTCTAACTATGGCTACACCTTC.

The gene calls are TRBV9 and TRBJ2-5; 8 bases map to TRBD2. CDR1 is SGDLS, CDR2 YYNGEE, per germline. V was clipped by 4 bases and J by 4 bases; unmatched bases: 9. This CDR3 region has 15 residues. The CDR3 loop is CASSSGGAPGETQYF. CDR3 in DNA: TGTGCCAGCAGCTCCGGGGGGGCCCCTGGAGAGACCCAGTACTTC.

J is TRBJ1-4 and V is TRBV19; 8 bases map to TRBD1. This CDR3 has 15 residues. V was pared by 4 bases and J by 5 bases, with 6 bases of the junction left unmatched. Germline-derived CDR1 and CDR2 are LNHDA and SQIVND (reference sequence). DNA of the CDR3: TGTGCCAGTAGTAGACCGGACAGGGTCAATGAAAAACTGTTTTTT. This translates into CASSRPDRVNEKLFF.

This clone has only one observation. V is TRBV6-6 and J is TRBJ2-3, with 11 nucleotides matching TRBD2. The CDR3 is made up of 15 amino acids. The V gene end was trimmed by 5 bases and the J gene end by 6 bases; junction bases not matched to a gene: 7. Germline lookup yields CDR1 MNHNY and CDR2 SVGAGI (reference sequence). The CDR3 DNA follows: TGTGCCAGCAGTCCTAGACTAGCGGGACTTGATACGCAGTATTTT. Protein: CASSPRLAGLDTQYF.

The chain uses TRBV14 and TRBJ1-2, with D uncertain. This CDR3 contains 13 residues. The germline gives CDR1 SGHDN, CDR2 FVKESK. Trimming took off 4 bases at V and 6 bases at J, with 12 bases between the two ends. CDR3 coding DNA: TGTGCCAGCAGCCCCCGGGCCGGGGATGGCTACACCTTC. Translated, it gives CASSPRAGDGYTF.

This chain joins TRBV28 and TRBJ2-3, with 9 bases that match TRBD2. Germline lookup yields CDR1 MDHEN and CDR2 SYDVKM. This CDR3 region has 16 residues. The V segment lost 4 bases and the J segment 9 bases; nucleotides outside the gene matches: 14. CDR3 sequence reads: CASSSREGGGRDTQYF. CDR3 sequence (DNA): TGTGCCAGCAGTTCCCGGGAGGGTGGCGGGAGGGACACGCAGTATTTT.

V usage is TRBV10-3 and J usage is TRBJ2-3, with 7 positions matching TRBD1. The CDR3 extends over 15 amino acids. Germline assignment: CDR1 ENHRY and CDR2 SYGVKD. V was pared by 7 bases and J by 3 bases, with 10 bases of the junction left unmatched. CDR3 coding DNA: TGTGCCATCAAGGGGGCCAGGGGTGCAACAGATACGCAGTATTTT. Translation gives CAIKGARGATDTQYF.

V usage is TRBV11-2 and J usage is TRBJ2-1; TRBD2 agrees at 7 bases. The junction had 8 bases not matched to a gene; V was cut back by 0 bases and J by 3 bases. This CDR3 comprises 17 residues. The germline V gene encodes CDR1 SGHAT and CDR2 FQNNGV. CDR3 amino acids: CASSLDLMRDYYNEQFF. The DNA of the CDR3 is TGTGCCAGCAGCTTAGACTTGATGCGGGACTACTACAATGAGCAGTTCTTC.

The CDR3 nucleotides read TGTGCCAGCAGCTTGCTACAGGGGGCCTACGAGCAGTACTTC. Its translation is CASSLLQGAYEQYF. The chain recombines TRBV11-2 with TRBJ2-7; 8 bases are shared with TRBD1. Per the germline V gene, CDR1 is SGHAT and CDR2 is FQNNGV. The V gene end was trimmed by 3 bases and the J gene end by 2 bases; junction bases not matched to a gene: 3. The CDR3 is 14 residues long.

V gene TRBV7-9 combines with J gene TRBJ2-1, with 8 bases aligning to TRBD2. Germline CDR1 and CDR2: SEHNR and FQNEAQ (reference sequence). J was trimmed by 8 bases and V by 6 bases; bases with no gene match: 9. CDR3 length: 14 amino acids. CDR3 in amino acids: CASRDSGRSYEQFF. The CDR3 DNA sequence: TGTGCCAGCAGAGACAGCGGGAGATCCTATGAGCAGTTCTTC.

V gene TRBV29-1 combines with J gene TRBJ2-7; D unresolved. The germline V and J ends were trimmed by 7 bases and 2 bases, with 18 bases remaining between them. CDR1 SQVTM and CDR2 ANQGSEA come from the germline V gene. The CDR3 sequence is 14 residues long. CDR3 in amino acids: CSAKGWQAPYEQYF. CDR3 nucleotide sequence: TGCAGCGCAAAAGGGTGGCAGGCGCCCTACGAGCAGTACTTC.

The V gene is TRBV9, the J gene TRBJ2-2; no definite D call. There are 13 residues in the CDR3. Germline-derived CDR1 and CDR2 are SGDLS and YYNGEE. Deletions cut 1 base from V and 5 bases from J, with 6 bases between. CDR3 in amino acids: CASSVFGTGELFF. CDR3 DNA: TGTGCCAGCAGCGTATTTGGAACCGGGGAGCTGTTTTTT.

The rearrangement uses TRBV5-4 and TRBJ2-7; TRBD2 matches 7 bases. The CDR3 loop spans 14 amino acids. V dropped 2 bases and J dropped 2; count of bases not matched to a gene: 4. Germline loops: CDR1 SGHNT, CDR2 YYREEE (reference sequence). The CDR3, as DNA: TGTGCCAGCAGCTTAGGAGCGGGGCCCTACGAGCAGTACTTC. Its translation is CASSLGAGPYEQYF.

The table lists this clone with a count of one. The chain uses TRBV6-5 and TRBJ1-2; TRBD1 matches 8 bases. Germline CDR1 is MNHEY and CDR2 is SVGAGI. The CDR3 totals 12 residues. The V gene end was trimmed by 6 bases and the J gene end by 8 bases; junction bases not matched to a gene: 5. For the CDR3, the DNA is TGTGCCAGCAGCGCGACAGGGGCCGGCTACACCTTC. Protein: CASSATGAGYTF.

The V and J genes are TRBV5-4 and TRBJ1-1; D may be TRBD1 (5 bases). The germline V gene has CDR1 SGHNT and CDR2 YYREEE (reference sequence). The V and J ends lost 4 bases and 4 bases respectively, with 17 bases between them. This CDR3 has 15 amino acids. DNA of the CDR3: TGTGCCAGCAGCCCGCGGGAGAACGGGGGCACTGAAGCTTTCTTT. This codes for CASSPRENGGTEAFF.

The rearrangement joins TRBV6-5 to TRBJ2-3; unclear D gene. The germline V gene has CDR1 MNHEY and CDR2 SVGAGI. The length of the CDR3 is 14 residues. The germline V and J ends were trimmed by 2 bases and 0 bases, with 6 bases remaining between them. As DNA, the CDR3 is TGTGCCAGCAGTTACACCAGTAGCACAGATACGCAGTATTTT. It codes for CASSYTSSTDTQYF.